The 18 T cell receptor beta chains below all came from one sample that was sequenced in a study of T cells in Graves' hyperthyroidism and ophthalmopathy. The CDR3 regions of TCR beta were amplified from RNA transcripts. The HTBI set primed first-round TCR CDR3 RT-PCR. MiXCR was run by TCRdb on the multiplex PCR reads, yielding one entry per CDR3 protein. The repertoire holds approximately 400,000 distinct CDR3 sequences, roughly 14% seen once, with around 19% in the top ten. Sequenced input: blood. Receptors originate from a woman younger than 45 with Graves' ophthalmopathy.

This clonotype was detected many times. The chain uses TRBV7-2 and TRBJ2-1, with D possibly matching TRBD2 (7 bases). V lost 5 bases and J 6 bases, leaving 20 bases between the germline ends. CDR3 size: 16 residues. Looked up from germline, CDR1 is SGHTA and CDR2 is FQGNSA. CDR3 nucleotides: TGTGCCAGCAGCCGTGGGATGGGGGGGGCCTTCAATGAGCAGTTCTTC. Protein: CASSRGMGGAFNEQFF.

J is TRBJ2-1 and V is TRBV20-1, with D unresolved. The CDR3 is 14 residues long. Per germline, CDR1 DFQATT and CDR2 SNEGSKA (reference sequence). V gave up 0 bases and J gave up 2 bases, with 8 bases separating them. CDR3 residues: CSARERKTYNEQFF. The CDR3 bases are TGCAGTGCTAGAGAAAGGAAGACCTACAATGAGCAGTTCTTC.

The V gene is TRBV10-2, the J gene TRBJ1-3; 10 bases align to TRBD1. This CDR3 is 15 amino acids long. CDR1 is WSHSY and CDR2 is SAAADI in the germline V gene. The trim removed 6 bases at V and 5 bases at J, leaving 7 bases unmatched. CDR3 sequence reads: CASREDRGPRNTIYF. The CDR3 nucleotides are TGCGCCAGCAGGGAAGACAGGGGGCCGAGAAACACCATATATTTT.

This clonotype was seen many times. The V and J genes are TRBV20-1 and TRBJ1-5; 7 bases are shared with TRBD1. The junction had 9 bases not matched to a gene; V was cut back by 4 bases and J by 6 bases. Germline lookup yields CDR1 DFQATT and CDR2 SNEGSKA (reference sequence). The CDR3 totals 14 residues. The CDR3 protein is CSAIRTGASQPQHF. The DNA for the CDR3 is TGCAGTGCTATTAGAACAGGGGCAAGTCAGCCCCAGCATTTT.

This clonotype has a handful of counts. The gene calls are TRBV12-3 or TRBV12-4 and TRBJ2-1; D possibly matches TRBD1 or TRBD2 (5 bases each). V was clipped by 6 bases and J by 2 bases, with 11 bases between them. The CDR3 is made up of 14 amino acids. The CDR3 DNA is TGTGCCAGCAGCACCGGGACCACCTACAATGAGCAGTTCTTC. It specifies CASSTGTTYNEQFF.

This clonotype was observed at least ten times. The J gene is TRBJ2-7, the V gene TRBV13; D is uncertain. The CDR3 loop spans 14 amino acids. Germline CDR1 and CDR2: PRHDT and FYEKMQ (reference sequence). Trimming took 2 bases from V and 2 from J, leaving 10 bases between them. The CDR3 DNA sequence: TGTGCCAGCAGCTTAATATTGTCCCCCTACGAGCAGTACTTC. Its protein product is CASSLILSPYEQYF.

This clonotype came up many times. The rearrangement links TRBV5-1 to TRBJ1-1; D not resolved. V lost 3 bases and J lost 0, with 6 bases in between. This CDR3 is 13 amino acids long. Germline assignment: CDR1 SGHRS and CDR2 YFSETQ. CDR3 nucleotides: TGCGCCAGCAGCTACGATCTGAACACTGAAGCTTTCTTT. This codes for CASSYDLNTEAFF.

This clonotype was counted at least ten times. CDR3 nucleotide sequence: TGTGCCAGCAGCTTATTGAGGGTGGCTTCACCCCTCCACTTT. Protein sequence: CASSLLRVASPLHF. This sequence joins TRBV11-2 and TRBJ1-6; D ambiguous. This CDR3 contains 14 residues. The germline V gene encodes CDR1 SGHAT and CDR2 FQNNGV. V gave up 2 bases and J gave up 9 bases, with 11 bases separating them.

The table lists this clonotype with many counts. The chain carries TRBV19 and TRBJ1-1; D not resolved. The V end was cut by 3 bases, the J end by 3 bases, with 20 bases between. Germline CDR1 is LNHDA and CDR2 is SQIVND (reference sequence). CDR3 size: 17 residues. The CDR3 protein is CASSIVSGSDGDTEAFF. DNA for the CDR3: TGTGCCAGTAGTATTGTGTCAGGCTCCGACGGGGACACTGAAGCTTTCTTT. Drawing the rest from reference TRBV19 and TRBJ1-1, the complete variable domain is DGGITQSPKYLFRKEGQNVTLSCEQNLNHDAMYWYRQDPGQGLRLIYYSQIVNDFQKGDIAEGYSVSREKKESFPLTVTSAQKNPTAFYLCASSIVSGSDGDTEAFFGQGTRLTVV.

V and J are TRBV12-3 or TRBV12-4 and TRBJ2-3; TRBD2 agrees at 9 bases. CDR3 length equals 16 residues. With 4 bases clipped from V and 4 bases from J, the junction kept 9 bases outside the gene matches. The CDR3 DNA reads TGTGCCAGCAGTTCCGTTGCGGGGGGGCCGTCAGATACGCAGTATTTT. It yields the protein CASSSVAGGPSDTQYF.

This clonotype has at least ten counts. This sequence joins TRBV5-1 and TRBJ2-7, with a tentative D call TRBD2 (5 bases). The CDR3 spans 13 residues. Per the germline V gene, CDR1 is SGHRS and CDR2 is YFSETQ. Between the trimmed V and J ends, which lost 4 bases and 3 bases, there was a span of 11 bases. As DNA, the CDR3 is TGCGCCAGCAGCACGGGGTCCGGCTACGAGCAGTACTTC. Amino acid sequence: CASSTGSGYEQYF.

This chain uses TRBV24-1 with TRBJ1-2; D remains unclear. This CDR3 is 12 amino acids long. Deletions cut 3 bases from V and 6 bases from J, with 7 bases between. Germline V lookup: CDR1 KGHDR, CDR2 SFDVKD. This CDR3 reads CATSDPRDGYTF. Written as DNA, the CDR3 is TGTGCCACCAGTGATCCGAGGGATGGCTACACCTTC.

In its sample, this clonotype was seen many times. This chain connects TRBV2 to TRBJ1-5; TRBD1 matches at 11 bases. J lost 6 bases, V lost 6 bases, and 7 bases had no gene match. Per germline, CDR1 SNHLY and CDR2 FYNNEI. This CDR3 region has 15 residues. The CDR3 here is CASSAGTGGRQPQHF. CDR3 nucleotide sequence: TGTGCCAGCAGCGCCGGGACAGGGGGTCGTCAGCCCCAGCATTTT.

The table lists this clonotype with many counts. This sequence joins TRBV7-8 and TRBJ2-3; 9 bases line up with TRBD1. CDR1 SGHVS and CDR2 FQNEAQ come from the germline V gene. Unmatched junction bases numbered 15, after V lost 3 bases and J lost 2 bases. CDR3 size: 19 residues. The CDR3 DNA is TGTGCCAGCAGCTTCAGCACAGGGGGCGATCTCAGGGACACAGATACGCAGTATTTT. Translated, it gives CASSFSTGGDLRDTDTQYF.

This clonotype came up a few times. With a much larger clone just one base away, this may be a read error. The chain combines TRBV27 with TRBJ2-4; 7 positions match TRBD1. CDR1 and CDR2 from the germline V gene are MNHEY and SMNVEV (reference sequence). The CDR3 has 18 residues. CDR3: CASSFTRGLRGAKNIQHF. CDR3 DNA sequence: TGTGCCAGCAGTTTCACCAGGGGGTTAAGAGGAGCCAAAAACATTCAGCACTTC.

This clonotype was seen at least ten times. CDR3 sequence (DNA): TGTGCCAGCATCATTAGGGACAGCTTGAACACTGAAGCTTTCTTT. It translates to CASIIRDSLNTEAFF. The chain carries TRBV7-8 and TRBJ1-1; TRBD1 agrees at 7 bases. This CDR3 contains 15 residues. From germline, CDR1 is SGHVS and CDR2 FQNEAQ. After removal of 7 bases from V and 0 bases from J, the junction contained 8 bases not matched to a gene.

This clonotype was found many times. The chain couples TRBV28 to TRBJ2-7; D call uncertain. Trimming cost V 2 bases and J 4 bases, with 12 bases left between them. The CDR3 has 14 residues. Germline CDR1 and CDR2: MDHEN and SYDVKM. CDR3 residues: CASSLGQKTYEQYF. The CDR3 nucleotides are TGTGCCAGCAGTTTAGGCCAGAAGACGTACGAGCAGTACTTC. Full variable domain (missing parts from reference TRBV28 and TRBJ2-7): DVKVTQSSRYLVKRTGEKVFLECVQDMDHENMFWYRQDPGLGLRLIYFSYDVKMKEKGDIPEGYSVSREKKERFSLILESASTNQTSMYLCASSLGQKTYEQYFGPGTRLTVT.

This clonotype was seen at least ten times. The chain carries TRBV3-1 and TRBJ2-3; no reliable D call. CDR1 LGHDT and CDR2 YNNKEL come from the germline V gene (reference sequence). The CDR3 length is 14 residues. Trimming cost V 1 base and J 4 bases, with 9 bases left between them. The CDR3 region is CASSQGVGADTQYF. The CDR3 bases are TGTGCCAGCAGCCAAGGAGTGGGTGCAGATACGCAGTATTTT.